This entry describes one T cell receptor (beta chain). This clone has just a few counts. The specificity of this receptor is unknown. No clone much larger than this one lies a single base away; base qualities are absent. This sample was taken from a study of blood T cell repertoires in COVID-19 (dated by TCRdb to about 2020). Context from the whole study: The collaborator samples originated in the United States, Italy and Spain and spanned the acute and convalescent phases of COVID-19. Where available, HLA class I and class II types were taken from metadata supplied by the sample provider and were not determined by assay-based typing. Samples came from the ongoing ImmuneRACE study (first 160 participants) plus 1,254 subjects from 6 global collaborators. The prospective study material was composed of cDNA or gDNA derived from T cells, B-cell-depleted T cells, or PBMCs. The sample metadata nearly always contained a de-identified subject ID, COVID-19 status, age in years and sex. Deeply sampled blood TCRbeta repertoires from subjects exposed to, actively infected with, or recovered from COVID-19 were included in the dataset. The repertoires were released in a freely available public database meant as a resource for research on the immune response to SARS-CoV-2. The investigation overall reported the following: The quantity of clinical and demographic metadata differed by source and by participant and was supplied without curation.

TCRbeta CDR3 regions were amplified from genomic DNA by means of the immunoSEQ Assay, a bias-controlled multiplex PCR. In the source study's methods: Nucleated cell counts per sample were estimated from amplification of reference gene primers within the assay. To quantify the absolute abundance of each unique TCRbeta CDR3 rearrangement, sequence reads were collapsed and filtered. For each sample, productive Simpson clonality was calculated as the square root of Simpson's diversity index across productive rearrangements. This is the immuneACCESS table as TCRdb keeps it, with only in-frame sequences that have V and J called. A part of the clones is gone; compared with another copy, unresolved V genes explain less than half, and the rest is unexplained. That table supplies the V and J calls and clone size; D and trimming were determined from the DNA. The sample data list approximately 70,000 clones, and 82% of these were observed just once. The top ten clonotypes cover approximately 14% of the sample.

Each collaborating institution followed its own protocols to collect whole blood in K2EDTA tubes. For TCRbeta analysis, collaborators shipped samples as frozen whole blood, isolated PBMCs, or DNA extracted from either of those sample types. From V the trimming removes 6 bases and from J it removes 6 bases, while the gene matches leave 16 bases of the junction unaccounted for. For CDR1 and CDR2, the germline V gene lists MNHEY and SVGEGT. The cysteine opens and the phenylalanine closes a CDR3 of 16 amino acids. Just the 48-base CDR3 DNA is kept, in frame starting at base 1. The TCR comes from an elderly woman with acute or convalescent COVID-19. Specimen: peripheral blood. The chain was built from TRBV6-2 or TRBV6-3 and TRBJ1-1, with TRBD1 matching 7 junction bases. The CDR3 amino acid sequence is: CASSFRGTGERAEAFF. In nucleotide form, the sequence is TGTGCCAGCAGCTTTAGGGGAACAGGGGAACGAGCTGAAGCTTTCTTT.